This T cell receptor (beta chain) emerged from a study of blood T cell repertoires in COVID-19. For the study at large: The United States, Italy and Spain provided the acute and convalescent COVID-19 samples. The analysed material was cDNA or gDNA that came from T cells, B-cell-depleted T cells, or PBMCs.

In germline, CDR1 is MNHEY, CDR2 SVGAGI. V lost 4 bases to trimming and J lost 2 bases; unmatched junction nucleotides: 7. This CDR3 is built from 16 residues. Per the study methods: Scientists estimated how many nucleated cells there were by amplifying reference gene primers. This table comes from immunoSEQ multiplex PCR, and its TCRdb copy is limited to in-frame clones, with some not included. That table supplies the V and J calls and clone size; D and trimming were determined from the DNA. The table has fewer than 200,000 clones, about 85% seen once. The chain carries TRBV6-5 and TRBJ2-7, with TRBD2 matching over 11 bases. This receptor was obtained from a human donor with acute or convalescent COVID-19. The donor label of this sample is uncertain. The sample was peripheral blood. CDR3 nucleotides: TGTGCCAGCAGTTCCCGGGGACTAGCGGTTACCTACGAGCAGTACTTC. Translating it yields CASSSRGLAVTYEQYF.